The 18 T cell receptor beta chains below were found in one sample sequenced in a study of CD8 T cells in ankylosing spondylitis. TCRdb processed the 5' RACE reads anew with MiXCR; each CDR3 protein has one entry. The table lists approximately 260,000 distinct CDR3 sequences, 15% to 20% of them singletons. The specimen was blood, either unsorted or a sorted T cell fraction (not recorded which). These receptors came from a male donor with ankylosing spondylitis or in good health (not recorded which).

This clonotype appeared a few times. The J gene is TRBJ1-2, the V gene TRBV9, with unresolved D. V lost 3 bases to trimming and J lost 6 bases, with 12 bases between them. The CDR3 spans 13 residues. Germline V lookup: CDR1 SGDLS, CDR2 YYNGEE. The CDR3 nucleotides are TGTGCCAGCAGCGATGTCGGAGGGCATGGCTACACCTTC. Protein: CASSDVGGHGYTF.

This clonotype was seen a handful of times. V and J are TRBV4-1 and TRBJ2-7; TRBD1 might be the D (5 bases). V lost 0 bases, J lost 3 bases, and 12 bases lay in between. Germline assignment: CDR1 MGHRA and CDR2 YSYEKL. The CDR3 extends over 15 amino acids. The CDR3 DNA is TGCGCCAGCAGCCAAGAGGCAGGGTTGAGCTACGAGCAGTACTTC. Translating gives CASSQEAGLSYEQYF.

The chain joins TRBV4-1 to TRBJ1-1; 11 positions agree with TRBD1. The CDR3 covers 18 residues. Trimming removed 3 bases from V and 1 base from J; junction bases left unmatched: 10. CDR1 and CDR2 from the germline V gene are MGHRA and YSYEKL. The CDR3 nucleotides read TGCGCCAGCAGCCATCCCACCGGGACAGGGGGATGGAACACTGAAGCTTTCTTT. Protein: CASSHPTGTGGWNTEAFF.

The genes are TRBV6-5 and TRBJ1-1, with D hard to call. Germline assignment: CDR1 MNHEY and CDR2 SVGAGI. This CDR3 is 15 amino acids long. Deletions cut 2 bases from V and 1 base from J, with 11 bases between. The CDR3 coding sequence is TGTGCCAGCAGTTACGCCCGGTTTGGGAACACTGAAGCTTTCTTT. This gives the protein CASSYARFGNTEAFF.

The chain recombines TRBV12-3 or TRBV12-4 with TRBJ2-5, with TRBD2 identical over 12 bases. There are 14 residues in the CDR3. V trimming: 7 bases; J trimming: 5 bases; junction bases outside the gene matches: 5. The CDR3 region has the DNA TGTGCCAGCAAGACTAGCGGGAGAGAGGAGACCCAGTACTTC. Translation: CASKTSGREETQYF.

This clonotype was found a few times. This chain joins TRBV10-3 and TRBJ2-7; tentative D call: TRBD2 (5 bases). Germline lookup yields CDR1 ENHRY and CDR2 SYGVKD. This CDR3 is built from 12 residues. Trimming left V 4 bases short and J 2 bases short, with 6 bases between. The CDR3 nucleotides are TGTGCCATCAGTGGAGGGACCTACGAGCAGTACTTC. The encoded protein is CAISGGTYEQYF.

This clonotype has only a few counts. The chain is built from TRBV7-9 and TRBJ1-5; D might be TRBD1 (5 bases). Germline values: CDR1 SEHNR, CDR2 FQNEAQ (reference sequence). This CDR3 comprises 15 residues. V lost 1 base and J lost 2, with 9 bases in between. CDR3 sequence reads: CASSLVGDGNQPQHF. The CDR3, as DNA: TGTGCCAGCAGCTTAGTGGGGGACGGCAATCAGCCCCAGCATTTT.

Ten or more counts support this clonotype. This chain connects TRBV6-1 to TRBJ2-7; the match to TRBD1 covers 7 bases. The V gene's germline CDR1 is MNHNS and CDR2 SASEGT. V dropped 3 bases and J dropped 3; count of bases not matched to a gene: 2. This CDR3 is built from 13 residues. This chain's CDR3 is CASSDWDSYEQYF. The CDR3 DNA sequence: TGTGCCAGCAGTGACTGGGACAGCTACGAGCAGTACTTC.

This clonotype was counted a few times. V gene TRBV12-3 or TRBV12-4 combines with J gene TRBJ2-1; TRBD2 agrees at 9 bases. The CDR3 covers 16 residues. Germline trimming cut 5 bases from V and 4 bases from J; bases unmatched to any gene: 9. The CDR3 sequence is CASSHPLAGGYNEQFF. The CDR3 nucleotides are TGTGCCAGCAGTCACCCGTTGGCGGGAGGGTACAATGAGCAGTTCTTC.

The gene calls are TRBV5-1 and TRBJ2-3; weak D call: TRBD2 (5 bases). CDR1 and CDR2 (germline): SGHRS, YFSETQ. With 1 base removed from V and 6 bases from J, the gap between germline ends came to 12 bases. The CDR3 loop spans 14 amino acids. CDR3 nucleotides: TGCGCCAGCAGCTTGCTATCAGCGGCGGATACGCAGTATTTT. It yields the protein CASSLLSAADTQYF. The full variable domain, in which reference TRBV5-1 and TRBJ2-3 provide the parts outside the CDR3, is KAGVTQTPRYLIKTRGQQVTLSCSPISGHRSVSWYQQTPGQGLQFLFEYFSETQRNKGNFPGRFSGRQFSNSRSEMNVSTLELGDSALYLCASSLLSAADTQYFGPGTRLTVL.

V and J are TRBV7-8 and TRBJ2-7; 7 positions match TRBD2. The germline V gene has CDR1 SGHVS and CDR2 FQNEAQ. The trim removed 2 bases at V and 2 bases at J, leaving 15 bases unmatched. CDR3 length equals 18 residues. CDR3 in DNA: TGTGCCAGCAGCTTACCGGGGGGAACTAGCGCGAACCCCTACGAGCAGTACTTC. Its translation is CASSLPGGTSANPYEQYF.

The sample holds a few counts of this clonotype. One end of the junction fails to match germline, which may point to a read error. The chain links TRBV6-1 to TRBJ1-3; unclear D gene. The CDR3 has 13 amino acids. Germline values: CDR1 MNHNS, CDR2 SASEGT. Here the CDR3 reads CASSAVSGNTIYF. CDR3 sequence (DNA): TGTGCCAGTAGTGCAGTCTCTGGAAACACCATATATTTT.

This chain joins TRBV5-6 and TRBJ2-1; TRBD2 aligns across 10 bases. Germline-derived CDR1 and CDR2 are SGHDT and YYEEEE. The CDR3 extends over 15 amino acids. The junction had 11 bases not matched to a gene; V was cut back by 4 bases and J by 10 bases. The CDR3 nucleotides read TGTGCCAGCAGCGGGGATAGCGGGAGGTGGCGGGAGCAGTTCTTC. As protein: CASSGDSGRWREQFF. Supplemented by reference TRBV5-6 and TRBJ2-1, the full variable domain reads DAGVTQSPTHLIKTRGQQVTLRCSPKSGHDTVSWYQQALGQGPQFIFQYYEEEERQRGNFPDRFSGHQFPNYSSELNVNALLLGDSALYLCASSGDSGRWREQFFGPGTRLTVL.

This clonotype was found a few times. The chain recombines TRBV12-5 with TRBJ2-7; 10 nucleotides line up with TRBD2. This CDR3 has 16 amino acids. Per the germline V gene, CDR1 is LGHNT and CDR2 is FRNRAP. V lost 2 bases and J lost 2; bases outside the gene matches: 6. The CDR3 loop is CASGLPTAGGAYEQYF. The CDR3 DNA reads as TGTGCTAGTGGTTTGCCGACAGCGGGAGGGGCCTACGAGCAGTACTTC.

This clonotype has ten or more counts. The chain employs TRBV5-1 and TRBJ2-7, with TRBD1 as a possible D gene (6 bases). Looked up from germline, CDR1 is SGHRS and CDR2 is YFSETQ. CDR3 length equals 14 residues. Trimming left V 4 bases short and J 0 bases short, with 11 bases between. This CDR3 is CASSPRQDSYEQYF. DNA for the CDR3: TGCGCCAGCAGCCCCCGACAGGACTCCTACGAGCAGTACTTC.

In this sample, this clonotype turned up a few times. The V call is TRBV5-5, the J call TRBJ1-6, with D hard to call. The CDR3 covers 12 residues. V was shortened by 5 bases and J by 8 bases, with 8 bases between the two germline ends. The germline gives CDR1 SGHKS, CDR2 YYEKEE (reference sequence). The CDR3 sequence: CASSYEDSPLHF. The CDR3 DNA sequence: TGTGCCAGCAGTTACGAGGATTCACCCCTCCACTTT.

Ten or more counts support this clonotype. The chain joins TRBV9 to TRBJ2-7; D gene ambiguous. V lost 0 bases, J lost 4 bases, and 8 bases lay in between. This CDR3 has 13 amino acids. Germline CDR1 and CDR2: SGDLS and YYNGEE. CDR3 region: CASSVDVGYEQYF. CDR3 coding DNA: TGTGCCAGCAGCGTAGACGTAGGTTACGAGCAGTACTTC.

The chain combines TRBV12-3 or TRBV12-4 with TRBJ2-5, with D unresolved. The CDR3 is 12 residues long. Trimming shortened V by 3 bases and J by 5 bases, and 7 bases separated the two germline ends. Here the CDR3 DNA reads TGTGCCAGCAGTTTTGGTTCGGAGACCCAGTACTTC. Translation gives CASSFGSETQYF.